A single sample gave rise to the 16 T cell receptor beta chains below, sequenced in a study of regulatory T cells in long-lasting Graves disease. Specified time point: persistent/refractory GD, antithyroid drugs over 5 years with positive TRAb. Extracted PBMC RNA gave rise to the TCR library. Combining iRepertoire HTBI primers with Arm-PCR of CDR3 regions, the authors built TCR beta libraries. TCRdb redid the calling of the multiplex PCR reads with MiXCR, one entry per CDR3 protein. The sample carries roughly 400,000 distinct CDR3 sequences, roughly 20% recorded once. The sample was peripheral blood mononuclear cells (PBMCs), taken when the disease was refractory, from a patient treated with antithyroid drugs. Source of these receptors: a female donor with Graves disease.

The rearrangement joins TRBV19 to TRBJ1-5, with 9 bases identical to TRBD1. The V gene end was trimmed by 11 bases and the J gene end by 6 bases; junction bases not matched to a gene: 11. Germline lookup yields CDR1 LNHDA and CDR2 SQIVND (reference sequence). The CDR3 covers 14 residues. Written as DNA, the CDR3 is TGTGCCGGTGGGTGGACAGGGGTCGGTCAGCCCCAGCATTTT. This translates into CAGGWTGVGQPQHF.

To note about this clonotype: A read error may be the cause here, since a much bigger clone is one base away. The V gene is TRBV15, the J gene TRBJ1-3, with D uncertain. This CDR3 is built from 15 residues. Germline lookup yields CDR1 LNHNV and CDR2 YYDKDF (reference sequence). This CDR3 is CAISRDGNRGNTIYF. CDR3 sequence (DNA): TGTGCCATCAGCAGAGATGGAAACAGAGGAAACACCATATATTTT.

This clonotype was observed a single time. Just one base apart from a much larger clone, this may be a read error. The chain has TRBV6-2 or TRBV6-3 and TRBJ2-7; 7 bases agree with TRBD2. CDR3 length: 15 amino acids. Germline CDR1 reads MNHEY; CDR2 reads SVGEGT. CDR3 DNA: TGTGCCAGCAGTCCACCCATAGCGGGTGGCTACGAGCAGTGCTTC. It specifies CASSPPIAGGYEQCF.

This clonotype came up many times. This chain links TRBV20-1 with TRBJ1-1; D call uncertain. Trimming took 3 bases from V and 1 from J, leaving 6 bases between them. The CDR3 totals 12 residues. CDR1 and CDR2 from the germline V gene are DFQATT and SNEGSKA (reference sequence). The chain's CDR3 is CSASRGNTEAFF. CDR3 nucleotide sequence: TGCAGTGCTAGTCGGGGGAACACTGAAGCTTTCTTT.

This chain joins TRBV20-1 and TRBJ2-7; D tentatively reads TRBD1 or TRBD2 (5 bases each). Germline V gene data show CDR1 as DFQATT and CDR2 as SNEGSKA (reference sequence). The V end was cut by 3 bases, the J end by 7 bases, with 19 bases between. The CDR3 is 14 residues long. The CDR3 loop is CSARGTGASLEQYF. CDR3 bases: TGCAGTGCTAGGGGGACCGGGGCATCTTTAGAGCAGTACTTC.

The table lists this clonotype with many counts. Because the CDR3's place on the DNA is in doubt, the DNA is left out and the CDR3 is given as listed by TCRdb. This chain joins TRBV6-5 and TRBJ2-1. The CDR3 is 14 residues long, ends included. Germline V gene lookup returns CDR1 MNHEY and CDR2 SVGAGI. CDR3 amino acids: CASSSSGSYNEQFF.

The CDR3 protein is CPRGAGAPYEQYF. The CDR3 DNA follows: TGCCCCCGGGGGGCGGGGGCCCCCTACGAGCAGTACTTC. The V gene is TRBV20-1, the J gene TRBJ2-7, with D possibly matching TRBD2 (7 bases). Germline V gene lookup returns CDR1 DFQATT and CDR2 SNEGSKA (reference sequence). CDR3 length equals 13 residues.

This clonotype has more than one count but fewer than ten. This chain connects TRBV7-9 to TRBJ1-5; unclear D gene. V was shortened by 2 bases and J by 1 base, with 6 bases between the two germline ends. There are 14 residues in the CDR3. The germline CDR1 and CDR2 sequences are SEHNR and FQNEAQ (reference sequence). In nucleotides, the CDR3 is TGTGCCAGCAGCTTATCGAACAGCAATCAGCCCCAGCATTTT. Amino acids: CASSLSNSNQPQHF.

There are a few counts of this clonotype. The chain carries TRBV19 and TRBJ1-1; D possibly corresponds to TRBD1 (5 bases). The CDR3 runs to 11 residues. Between the trimmed V and J ends, which lost 8 bases and 5 bases, there was a span of 9 bases. Germline values: CDR1 LNHDA, CDR2 SQIVND (reference sequence). As DNA, the CDR3 is TGTGCCAGTCGGGAGGGGACTGAAGCTTTCTTT. Amino acid sequence: CASREGTEAFF.

The genes are TRBV11-1 and TRBJ2-3, with a possible D match to TRBD2 (6 bases). Germline V gene data show CDR1 as SGHAT and CDR2 as FQDESV (reference sequence). V was trimmed by 3 bases and J by 3 bases, leaving 13 bases between them. The CDR3 spans 15 residues. CDR3 in amino acids: CASSFSASETDTQYF. The CDR3 DNA is TGTGCCAGCAGCTTTTCCGCTAGCGAGACAGATACGCAGTATTTT.

This clonotype has just a few counts. The V gene is TRBV5-4, the J gene TRBJ1-1; D not certain. Germline V gives CDR1 SGHNT, CDR2 YYREEE (reference sequence). V was pared by 0 bases and J by 1 base, with 10 bases between. The CDR3 consists of 15 residues. The CDR3 reads CASSLAPSWNTEAFF. In DNA form, the CDR3 reads TGTGCCAGCAGCTTGGCCCCCTCTTGGAACACTGAAGCTTTCTTT.

This clonotype has only a few counts. The V and J genes are TRBV19 and TRBJ1-5; D is possibly TRBD1 (5 bases). The CDR3 sequence is 15 residues long. CDR1 LNHDA and CDR2 SQIVND come from the germline V gene (reference sequence). V was trimmed by 4 bases and J by 0 bases, leaving 10 bases between them. The CDR3: CASSTSGLSNQPQHF. The CDR3 coding sequence is TGTGCCAGTAGTACTTCAGGGCTTAGCAATCAGCCCCAGCATTTT.

Notes on this clonotype: This may come from a read error, since a much larger clone is one base off. The chain combines TRBV5-1 with TRBJ2-4, with D perhaps matching TRBD1 (5 bases). The CDR3 consists of 13 residues. Per the germline V gene, CDR1 is SGHRS and CDR2 is YFSETQ. The DNA for the CDR3 is TGCGCCAGCAGCTTGGGGCAGGGAAACATTCGGTACTTC. Translating gives CASSLGQGNIRYF.

This clonotype was seen repeatedly, ten times or more. The chain has TRBV7-2 and TRBJ1-2, with D tentatively TRBD1 (6 bases). CDR1 is SGHTA, CDR2 FQGNSA, per germline. V was cut by 0 bases and J by 8 bases, with 13 bases left in between. The CDR3 runs to 14 residues. DNA for the CDR3: TGTGCCAGCAGCTTAGCGATTCTACAGGGCGGCTACACCTTC. Protein sequence: CASSLAILQGGYTF.

This clonotype came up many times. This chain uses TRBV28 with TRBJ1-2; no firm D call. The CDR3 consists of 13 residues. Per the germline V gene, CDR1 is MDHEN and CDR2 is SYDVKM. With 3 bases removed from V and 2 bases from J, the gap between germline ends came to 7 bases. CDR3 protein: CASSFRENYGYTF. The CDR3 DNA sequence: TGTGCCAGCAGTTTTAGGGAGAACTATGGCTACACCTTC.

Only a few counts were recorded for this clonotype. The chain is built from TRBV3-1 and TRBJ2-7, with a weak D call TRBD2 (5 bases). The CDR3 loop spans 14 amino acids. Trimming took 2 bases from V and 7 from J, leaving 15 bases between them. The germline gives CDR1 LGHDT, CDR2 YNNKEL (reference sequence). As DNA, the CDR3 is TGTGCCAGCAGCCAATCAGCGTCTACGGGGGAGCAGTACTTC. Amino acids: CASSQSASTGEQYF.